This T cell receptor beta chain was retrieved from a study of CD8 T cells in ankylosing spondylitis. CDR1 is SGHAT, CDR2 FQNNGV, per germline. This CDR3 comprises 17 residues. Trimming took 5 bases from V and 2 from J, leaving 18 bases between them. Notes on the study in general: Reports say disease-linked clones showed up significantly more in matched ankylosing spondylitis synovial fluid. Ankylosing spondylitis blood appeared to be characterized by a TCR beta motif of under ten highly homologous variants. A number of the motif variants had already been described in reactive arthritis synovial fluid and blood. Disease-associated clonotypes exhibited CD8+ identity and were relatively infrequent in peripheral blood.

Using quantitative 5'-RACE with molecular barcodes, the authors made TCR beta libraries. One entry per CDR3 protein, called by TCRdb with MiXCR from the 5' RACE reads. The sample carries under 250,000 distinct CDR3 sequences, just under 7.5% recorded once. Points on this clonotype: Its antigen is undetermined.

The clonotype originates from a male donor with ankylosing spondylitis. The chain has TRBV11-2 and TRBJ2-2, with a weak D call TRBD2 (5 bases). Sequencing input: blood, either unsorted or a sorted T cell fraction (not recorded which). As DNA, the CDR3 is TGTGCCAGCAGCCCACCGGACTCTTTCTCAAACACCGGGGAGCTGTTTTTT. It specifies CASSPPDSFSNTGELFF.